Given below is one TCR beta chain in context. Its specificity is not known. The record originates from a study of cytomegalovirus exposure and HLA in healthy donors. The study, taken as a whole, reports: A few of the chains that were CMV-associated were confirmed in vitro to be specific for CMV antigens. Most TCRs appeared rarely, but some public TCRs recurred in many donors. According to the study, roughly 180 TCR beta chains were cytomegalovirus-associated. Reportedly, diagnosis of cytomegalovirus status by the classifier showed high specificity and sensitivity.

Sequencing was performed with immunoSEQ multiplex PCR; in TCRdb, only in-frame clones are kept and a portion is missing. The repertoire holds 200,000 to 300,000 clones, with less than 90% as singletons. CDR1 is SGHDT and CDR2 is YYEEEE in the germline V gene. The ends lost 0 bases at V and 5 bases at J; junction bases unmatched: 6. This CDR3 is 16 amino acids long. The receptor was isolated from a man aged 18 to 29 in good health and CMV-seropositive. V and J are TRBV5-6 and TRBJ2-2; TRBD2 matches at 8 bases. Sequencing was carried out using PBMCs. CDR3 region: CASSLAATSVTGELFF. Here the CDR3 DNA reads TGTGCCAGCAGCTTGGCCGCGACTAGCGTAACCGGGGAGCTGTTTTTT.